This is a list of T cell receptor beta chains from one sample in a study of neurological immune-mediated disorders. TCRdb redid the calling of the 5' RACE reads with MiXCR, one entry per CDR3 protein. The table includes about 90,000 distinct CDR3 sequences, approximately 13% detected once. What was sequenced was PBMCs. All receptors derive from a female donor with HTLV-1-associated myelopathy (HAM/TSP). The CDR3 runs from the conserved cysteine through the conserved F or W. A D gene is named only where the DNA matches it firmly. Where a row states a size, it is once, few, many or the class of an expanded clone; other rows omit it.

J gene | V gene | clone size | D gene | CDR3 DNA | CDR3 protein
TRBJ2-7 | TRBV5-1 | many | . | TGCGCCAGCAGTCTTGTTCCGGGTTTGGACGAGCAGTACTTC | CASSLVPGLDEQYF
TRBJ2-3 | TRBV4-1 | many | TRBD1 | TGCGCCAGCAGCCAAGATGGGACAGGGGGACACACAGATACGCAGTATTTT | CASSQDGTGGHTDTQYF
TRBJ2-2 | TRBV28 | many | TRBD2 | TGTGCCAGCAGAAGCGGGGAGAACACCGGGGAGCTGTTTTTT | CASRSGENTGELFF
TRBJ1-2 | TRBV5-1 | many | . | TGCGCCAGCAGCCCACCAGAGTACTATGGCTACACCTTC | CASSPPEYYGYTF
TRBJ2-5 | TRBV7-2 | many | . | TGTGCCAGCAGCTTACTTCTGGGTGGGGAGACCCAGTACTTC | CASSLLLGGETQYF
TRBJ2-5 | TRBV7-9 | many | TRBD1 | TGTGCCAGCAGCTTAGAAGGGACAGGCCATTCTGGGACCCAGTACTTC | CASSLEGTGHSGTQYF
TRBJ1-5 | TRBV28 | . | . | TGTGCCAGCATTCCGTGGTCAGGGGGCAATCAGCCCCAGCATTTT | CASIPWSGGNQPQHF
TRBJ2-7 | TRBV24-1 | many | TRBD2 | TGTGCCACCTCGGGGGGTCCTAGTATCGAGCAGTACTTC | CATSGGPSIEQYF
TRBJ1-4 | TRBV12-3/TRBV12-4 | many | . | TGTGCCAGCAGTAAACTATTCGGGGGACTTAATGAAAAACTGTTTTTT | CASSKLFGGLNEKLFF
TRBJ2-7 | TRBV7-9 | . | . | TGTGCCAGCAGCTCGGACTTACGAAACTACGAGCAGTACTTC | CASSSDLRNYEQYF
TRBJ1-1 | TRBV30 | . | . | TGTGCCTGGCGGACAGCCCTTTCCACTGAAGCTTTCTTT | CAWRTALSTEAFF
TRBJ2-1 | TRBV11-3 | few | . | TGTGCCAGCAGCTTAGATCTGGCTAGCGTTCAGTTCTTC | CASSLDLASVQFF
TRBJ2-7 | TRBV5-1 | many | TRBD1 | TGCGCCAGCAGCCACAGGGGGCCCACCTACGAGCAGTACTTC | CASSHRGPTYEQYF
TRBJ2-1 | TRBV20-1 | many | TRBD2 | TGCAGTGCTGTCCCGGGACTAGCGGGGACCGATGAGCAGTTCTTC | CSAVPGLAGTDEQFF
TRBJ1-1 | TRBV10-3 | many | . | TGTGCCATCAGTGAGACAGGGAGGGGGGACACTGAAGCTTTCTTT | CAISETGRGDTEAFF
TRBJ2-5 | TRBV12-3/TRBV12-4 | few | TRBD1 | TGTGCCAGCAGTTTCTCGGGACAGGAAGAGACCCAGTACTTC | CASSFSGQEETQYF
TRBJ2-1 | TRBV29-1 | many | TRBD2 | TGCAGCGTTCCCCGGACTAGCGGGGGGGAGCAGTTCTTC | CSVPRTSGGEQFF
TRBJ1-1 | TRBV5-6 | many | TRBD1 | TGTGCCAGCAGCCCCCCCTGTGCAGGGGGTGAAACTGAAGCTTTCTTT | CASSPPCAGGETEAFF
TRBJ2-7 | TRBV5-1 | many | . | TGCGCCAGCAGCGATCCATCTGGGAGCTACGAGCAGTACTTC | CASSDPSGSYEQYF
TRBJ2-5 | TRBV12-3/TRBV12-4 | many | . | TGTGCCAGCAGACCCGGGCCTACGGAGACCCAGTACTTC | CASRPGPTETQYF
TRBJ2-3 | TRBV12-5 | many | TRBD2 | TGTGCTAGTGGTTTGGTTCCTCAAGCGGGGCCCCCAGATACGCAGTATTTT | CASGLVPQAGPPDTQYF
TRBJ2-4 | TRBV6-1 | many | TRBD1 | TGTGCCAGCAGTGAAATAGGGACAGCTAAAAACATTCAGTACTTC | CASSEIGTAKNIQYF
TRBJ2-7 | TRBV6-6 | many | TRBD1 | TGTGCCAGCAGATCTGTATCCGGGACAGGGGGTTCCCCCTACGAGCAGTACTTC | CASRSVSGTGGSPYEQYF
TRBJ1-1 | TRBV7-2 | many | . | TGTGCCAGCAGCTCCCGTCCGGGGTTGAACACTGAAGCTTTCTTT | CASSSRPGLNTEAFF
TRBJ1-2 | TRBV3-1 | many | . | TGTGCCAGCAGCCAAGGAGGGAAAGGCTACACCTTC | CASSQGGKGYTF
TRBJ2-7 | TRBV5-6 | many | TRBD2 | TGTGCCAGTAGCAGGCCCATCACCGGGACTAGCGGCTACGAGCAGTACTTC | CASSRPITGTSGYEQYF
TRBJ2-3 | TRBV5-1 | many | . | TGCGCCAGCAGCTTGAATACGGGAGCCCTCGCAGATACGCAGTATTTT | CASSLNTGALADTQYF
TRBJ1-5 | TRBV9 | . | . | TGTGCCAGCAGCACGGGGGTAGATCAGCGCCAGCATTTT | CASSTGVDQRQHF
TRBJ2-1 | TRBV28 | . | . | TGTGCCAGTCGGGGGAGCTCCTACAATGAGCAGTTCTTC | CASRGSSYNEQFF
TRBJ2-5 | TRBV20-1 | many | TRBD2 | TGCAGTGCTAATTACCCAAGCGGGGGAAACCAAGAGACCCAGTACTTC | CSANYPSGGNQETQYF
TRBJ2-5 | TRBV5-6 | many | TRBD2 | TGTGCCAGCAGTTACATAGCGGGGGGGCGAGAGACCCAGTACTTC | CASSYIAGGRETQYF